This paragraph covers one TCR beta chain sequence. The authors generated TCR beta cDNA through 5'RACE template switching with UMIs. Reprocessing the 5' RACE reads, TCRdb reports a single entry for every CDR3 protein and omits DNA. This sample's table reports some 280,000 distinct CDR3 sequences. The CDR3 has 15 residues. The data were taken from a study of T cells expressing NK-cell markers. Background on the study: Each TCR beta repertoire originated in sorted T cells that were CD3+CD56+NKG2C+, CD3+CD56+NKG2C- or CD3+CD56-NKG2C+. Among the eight sequenced donors, seven tested HCMV-seropositive and one tested seronegative.

The sequence was collected from a man younger than 30 in good health. The gene calls are TRBV12-3 or TRBV12-4 and TRBJ2-1; TCRdb designates TRBD1, a call that cannot be tested without DNA. Sequencing was carried out using blood T cells: a sorted CD56 or NKG2C T cell subset, CD4+ or CD8+ T cells, or bulk PBMC T cells (not recorded which). The CDR3 reads CASSTGGTGRNEQFF.